Listed below are T cell receptor beta chains from one sample, sequenced in a study of T-cell reconstitution after alpha-beta-depleted transplantation in children. TCRdb re-analysed the PCR reads in MiXCR, keeping a single row per CDR3 protein. The sample yields fewer than 350,000 distinct CDR3 sequences, around 10% seen once. The sample here was PBMCs, taken before TCRalphabeta/CD19-depleted stem cell transplant. These TCRs come from a boy in the first two years of life with acute myeloid leukemia, due to receive a stem cell transplant. Each CDR3 is given with its conserved first and last residue. Each record gives: CDR3 DNA, CDR3 protein, J gene, clone size, CDR3 length, D gene, V gene. D genes are given only for firm matches. Expanded clones are given a class, and other clones once, few, many or no size at all.

CDR3 DNA: TGTGCCAGCACTCCCGACAGTTTGAACACTGAAGCTTTCTTT
CDR3 protein: CASTPDSLNTEAFF
J gene: TRBJ1-1
clone size: many
CDR3 length: 14
D gene: -
V gene: TRBV28

CDR3 DNA: TGTGCCAGCAGCTATAATAGGGCTAGCTCCTACAATGAGCAGTTCTTC
CDR3 protein: CASSYNRASSYNEQFF
J gene: TRBJ2-1
clone size: many
CDR3 length: 16
D gene: -
V gene: TRBV7-3

CDR3 DNA: TGCAGCGTAGTATCAATCTCCTACGAGCAGTACTTC
CDR3 protein: CSVVSISYEQYF
J gene: TRBJ2-7
clone size: many
CDR3 length: 12
D gene: -
V gene: TRBV29-1

CDR3 DNA: TGTGCCAGCAGTGTGTACGAGGGCACAGATACGCAGTATTTT
CDR3 protein: CASSVYEGTDTQYF
J gene: TRBJ2-3
clone size: many
CDR3 length: 14
D gene: -
V gene: TRBV28

CDR3 DNA: TGTGCCAGCAGTTTATGGGCCAGGGGGACGATCCTTGAGCAGTTCTTC
CDR3 protein: CASSLWARGTILEQFF
J gene: TRBJ2-1
clone size: few
CDR3 length: 16
D gene: TRBD1
V gene: TRBV28

CDR3 DNA: TGCAGTGCTAGCGGGTCTAGCGGGGCTAGCACAGATACGCAGTATTTT
CDR3 protein: CSASGSSGASTDTQYF
J gene: TRBJ2-3
clone size: many
CDR3 length: 16
D gene: TRBD2
V gene: TRBV20-1

CDR3 DNA: TGTGCCAGCAGCCAGGGTAGCGCCCGGGCCGAGCAGTACTTC
CDR3 protein: CASSQGSARAEQYF
J gene: TRBJ2-7
clone size: -
CDR3 length: 14
D gene: -
V gene: TRBV7-2

CDR3 DNA: TGCGCCAGCAGCTATACAGGGGGTGAAGCTTTCTTT
CDR3 protein: CASSYTGGEAFF
J gene: TRBJ1-1
clone size: many
CDR3 length: 12
D gene: TRBD1
V gene: TRBV5-1

CDR3 DNA: TGCAGTGCTAGAGATCCCACTGCCCCCGTATACAATGAGCAGTTCTTC
CDR3 protein: CSARDPTAPVYNEQFF
J gene: TRBJ2-1
clone size: many
CDR3 length: 16
D gene: -
V gene: TRBV20-1

CDR3 DNA: TGCGCCAGCAGCTTGAGGGCTAGCGGGAGGAACACAGATACGCAGTATTTT
CDR3 protein: CASSLRASGRNTDTQYF
J gene: TRBJ2-3
clone size: many
CDR3 length: 17
D gene: TRBD2
V gene: TRBV5-1

CDR3 DNA: TGCAGCGTTGACGGAAGACAAGTCTATGGCTACACCTTC
CDR3 protein: CSVDGRQVYGYTF
J gene: TRBJ1-2
clone size: many
CDR3 length: 13
D gene: -
V gene: TRBV29-1

CDR3 DNA: TGCGCCAGCAGCCAAACAGGCTCGGGCACAGATACGCAGTATTTT
CDR3 protein: CASSQTGSGTDTQYF
J gene: TRBJ2-3
clone size: many
CDR3 length: 15
D gene: -
V gene: TRBV4-1

CDR3 DNA: TGCGCCAGCAGCTTACCCGGGACATACGAGACCCAGTACTTC
CDR3 protein: CASSLPGTYETQYF
J gene: TRBJ2-5
clone size: many
CDR3 length: 14
D gene: -
V gene: TRBV5-1

CDR3 DNA: TGCGCCAGCTGCAGACAGGACTTCTCCTACGAGCAGTACTTC
CDR3 protein: CASCRQDFSYEQYF
J gene: TRBJ2-7
clone size: many
CDR3 length: 14
D gene: -
V gene: TRBV5-1

CDR3 DNA: TGTGCCAGCAGTTTATCGGACAGGGGGCTGAATGAGCAGTTCTTC
CDR3 protein: CASSLSDRGLNEQFF
J gene: TRBJ2-1
clone size: many
CDR3 length: 15
D gene: TRBD1
V gene: TRBV28

CDR3 DNA: TGTGCCAGCTCCCGCCCGAGGACTATCCCGAATGAGCAGTTCTTC
CDR3 protein: CASSRPRTIPNEQFF
J gene: TRBJ2-1
clone size: many
CDR3 length: 15
D gene: -
V gene: TRBV28

CDR3 DNA: TGTGCCAGCAGCTATGGGGACATCCCCCCTTACGAGCAGTACTTC
CDR3 protein: CASSYGDIPPYEQYF
J gene: TRBJ2-7
clone size: many
CDR3 length: 15
D gene: -
V gene: TRBV5-5

CDR3 DNA: TGCAGTGCTAACCCGGCTAAGCGGGGGCCCCAAGAGACCCAGTACTTC
CDR3 protein: CSANPAKRGPQETQYF
J gene: TRBJ2-5
clone size: many
CDR3 length: 16
D gene: TRBD2
V gene: TRBV20-1

CDR3 DNA: TGTGCCAGCAGTTTAAGTTGGGGACAAGAGACCCAGTACTTC
CDR3 protein: CASSLSWGQETQYF
J gene: TRBJ2-5
clone size: many
CDR3 length: 14
D gene: -
V gene: TRBV12-3/TRBV12-4

CDR3 DNA: TGCAGTGCTGGGACTAGCGGAACTAGCACAGATACGCAGTATTTT
CDR3 protein: CSAGTSGTSTDTQYF
J gene: TRBJ2-3
clone size: many
CDR3 length: 15
D gene: TRBD2
V gene: TRBV20-1

CDR3 DNA: TGTGCCAGCAGTGGACTAGCGGGAGGCTACGAGCAGTACTTC
CDR3 protein: CASSGLAGGYEQYF
J gene: TRBJ2-7
clone size: many
CDR3 length: 14
D gene: TRBD2
V gene: TRBV2

CDR3 DNA: TGCAGTGCTAGGACAGGGGGCTTGCACGAGCAGTACTTC
CDR3 protein: CSARTGGLHEQYF
J gene: TRBJ2-7
clone size: many
CDR3 length: 13
D gene: TRBD1
V gene: TRBV20-1

CDR3 DNA: TGTGCCAGCAGCTTAGGAACAGGGGTGTACGAGCAGTACTTC
CDR3 protein: CASSLGTGVYEQYF
J gene: TRBJ2-7
clone size: many
CDR3 length: 14
D gene: TRBD1
V gene: TRBV7-9

CDR3 DNA: TGTGCCACCAGCCCCGGACTAGCGGGAGGGCAAGCCAAAAACATTCAGTACTTC
CDR3 protein: CATSPGLAGGQAKNIQYF
J gene: TRBJ2-4
clone size: -
CDR3 length: 18
D gene: TRBD2
V gene: TRBV15

CDR3 DNA: TGTGCCAGCAGCGTACCCCGACGGGGGGAGCTGTTTTTT
CDR3 protein: CASSVPRRGELFF
J gene: TRBJ2-2
clone size: many
CDR3 length: 13
D gene: -
V gene: TRBV9

CDR3 DNA: TGCAGTGCTAGAGACTGGGGGGAAGGATCTGGAAACACCATATATTTT
CDR3 protein: CSARDWGEGSGNTIYF
J gene: TRBJ1-3
clone size: many
CDR3 length: 16
D gene: -
V gene: TRBV20-1

CDR3 DNA: TGCGCCAGCAGCCAAGTTTTTGGCGGGGGTATTTACAATGAGCAGTTCTTC
CDR3 protein: CASSQVFGGGIYNEQFF
J gene: TRBJ2-1
clone size: many
CDR3 length: 17
D gene: TRBD2
V gene: TRBV4-1

CDR3 DNA: TGCAGCGTTGCTCCCTTGCGCAAGAACACTGAAGCTTTCTTT
CDR3 protein: CSVAPLRKNTEAFF
J gene: TRBJ1-1
clone size: many
CDR3 length: 14
D gene: -
V gene: TRBV29-1

CDR3 DNA: TGTGCCAGCAGTTTAGGAGGGACATTCTCCTACAATGAGCAGTTCTTC
CDR3 protein: CASSLGGTFSYNEQFF
J gene: TRBJ2-1
clone size: many
CDR3 length: 16
D gene: -
V gene: TRBV12-3/TRBV12-4

CDR3 DNA: TGTGCCAGCAGCTCGGGACAGGGGAGGCTAGCGGGACGCACAGATACGCAGTATTTT
CDR3 protein: CASSSGQGRLAGRTDTQYF
J gene: TRBJ2-3
clone size: many
CDR3 length: 19
D gene: -
V gene: TRBV11-2

CDR3 DNA: TGTGCCAGCTCCCCAGGGGGGACGACTAAGTACGAGCAGTACTTC
CDR3 protein: CASSPGGTTKYEQYF
J gene: TRBJ2-7
clone size: many
CDR3 length: 15
D gene: -
V gene: TRBV18

CDR3 DNA: TGCGCCAGCAGCTTGGGTGCAGGGGGCGCGATTTACACTGAAGCTTTCTTT
CDR3 protein: CASSLGAGGAIYTEAFF
J gene: TRBJ1-1
clone size: many
CDR3 length: 17
D gene: TRBD1
V gene: TRBV5-1

CDR3 DNA: TGTGCCAGCTCACCGCTACAGGGAGTCAATAATTCACCCCTCCACTTT
CDR3 protein: CASSPLQGVNNSPLHF
J gene: TRBJ1-6
clone size: many
CDR3 length: 16
D gene: -
V gene: TRBV18

CDR3 DNA: TGCGCCAGTTCTGGGACAGGGGGCACCTACGAGCAGTACTTC
CDR3 protein: CASSGTGGTYEQYF
J gene: TRBJ2-7
clone size: many
CDR3 length: 14
D gene: TRBD1
V gene: TRBV5-1

CDR3 DNA: TGTGCCAGTAGTATGAGCGGGAGATCCTACAATGAGCAGTTCTTC
CDR3 protein: CASSMSGRSYNEQFF
J gene: TRBJ2-1
clone size: many
CDR3 length: 15
D gene: TRBD2
V gene: TRBV19

CDR3 DNA: TGTGCCAGCAGTATTCCGGGACTAAGAGAGACCCAGTACTTC
CDR3 protein: CASSIPGLRETQYF
J gene: TRBJ2-5
clone size: many
CDR3 length: 14
D gene: TRBD2
V gene: TRBV12-3/TRBV12-4

CDR3 DNA: TGTGCCAGCAGACCGGGACTAGCGGGAGTCGCTTCCTACGAGCAGTACTTC
CDR3 protein: CASRPGLAGVASYEQYF
J gene: TRBJ2-7
clone size: -
CDR3 length: 17
D gene: TRBD2
V gene: TRBV12-3/TRBV12-4

CDR3 DNA: TGTGCCAGCAGCTTAGGATCAGGACACGGGACCGGGGAGCTGTTTTTT
CDR3 protein: CASSLGSGHGTGELFF
J gene: TRBJ2-2
clone size: many
CDR3 length: 16
D gene: -
V gene: TRBV7-6

CDR3 DNA: TGTGCCAGCAGCTTAGGTTGGCGGGGGGGGGCCGATACGCAGTATTTT
CDR3 protein: CASSLGWRGGADTQYF
J gene: TRBJ2-3
clone size: few
CDR3 length: 16
D gene: TRBD2
V gene: TRBV7-2

CDR3 DNA: TGTGCCAGCAGCCAAGATGCTAGCGGGGGCAATGAGCAGTTCTTC
CDR3 protein: CASSQDASGGNEQFF
J gene: TRBJ2-1
clone size: many
CDR3 length: 15
D gene: TRBD2
V gene: TRBV3-1

CDR3 DNA: TGCAGCATCCCCTGGGGGGCGAGCACAGATACGCAGTATTTT
CDR3 protein: CSIPWGASTDTQYF
J gene: TRBJ2-3
clone size: few
CDR3 length: 14
D gene: -
V gene: TRBV29-1

CDR3 DNA: TGTGCCAGCAGCGTACGCGGGAGCGGGGGGGCCACAGATACGCAGTATTTT
CDR3 protein: CASSVRGSGGATDTQYF
J gene: TRBJ2-3
clone size: few
CDR3 length: 17
D gene: TRBD2
V gene: TRBV9

CDR3 DNA: TGCAGTGCTAGACTGGCGGGAGGACAGACCCAGTACTTC
CDR3 protein: CSARLAGGQTQYF
J gene: TRBJ2-5
clone size: few
CDR3 length: 13
D gene: TRBD2
V gene: TRBV20-1

CDR3 DNA: TGCGCCAGCAGCAGTGGGACAGTCGAGCAGTTCTTC
CDR3 protein: CASSSGTVEQFF
J gene: TRBJ2-1
clone size: many
CDR3 length: 12
D gene: TRBD1
V gene: TRBV5-1

CDR3 DNA: TGCAGTGCCCTAGGGTGGGACAGGGCTATACTAGCGGGGGCCTCTGGGGCCAACGTCCTGACTTTC
CDR3 protein: CSALGWDRAILAGASGANVLTF
J gene: TRBJ2-6
clone size: few
CDR3 length: 22
D gene: TRBD2
V gene: TRBV20-1